Only a few counts were recorded for the clone carrying this TCR beta chain. The data belong to a study of OX40 agonist ivuxolimab in advanced cancers. Measured with immunoSEQ multiplex PCR; TCRdb has only the in-frame clones, and not every one. Seen here are 75,000 to 90,000 clones, roughly 90% observed once, and the top ten hold approximately 1.2%. This receptor was obtained from an adult with an advanced solid tumor such as melanoma, head and neck, liver or kidney cancer. This material consisted of CD4+ or CD8+ T cells sorted from blood, taken in a trial of the OX40 agonist ivuxolimab.

CDR3 DNA: TGTGCCAGCTCACCACGGGGCGGGAGGGCCGCAGATACGCAGTATTTT. It encodes CASSPRGGRAADTQYF. The chain couples TRBV18 to TRBJ2-3; TRBD2 matches at 9 bases. V shed 1 base, J shed 4 bases, and the junction held 6 bases outside the gene matches. The CDR3 extends over 16 amino acids. Germline CDR1 reads KGHSH; CDR2 reads LQKENI. The full variable domain, in which reference TRBV18 and TRBJ2-3 provide the parts outside the CDR3, is NAGVMQNPRHLVRRRGQEARLRCSPMKGHSHVYWYRQLPEEGLKFMVYLQKENIIDESGMPKERFSAEFPKEGPSILRIQQVVRGDSAAYFCASSPRGGRAADTQYFGPGTRLTVL.